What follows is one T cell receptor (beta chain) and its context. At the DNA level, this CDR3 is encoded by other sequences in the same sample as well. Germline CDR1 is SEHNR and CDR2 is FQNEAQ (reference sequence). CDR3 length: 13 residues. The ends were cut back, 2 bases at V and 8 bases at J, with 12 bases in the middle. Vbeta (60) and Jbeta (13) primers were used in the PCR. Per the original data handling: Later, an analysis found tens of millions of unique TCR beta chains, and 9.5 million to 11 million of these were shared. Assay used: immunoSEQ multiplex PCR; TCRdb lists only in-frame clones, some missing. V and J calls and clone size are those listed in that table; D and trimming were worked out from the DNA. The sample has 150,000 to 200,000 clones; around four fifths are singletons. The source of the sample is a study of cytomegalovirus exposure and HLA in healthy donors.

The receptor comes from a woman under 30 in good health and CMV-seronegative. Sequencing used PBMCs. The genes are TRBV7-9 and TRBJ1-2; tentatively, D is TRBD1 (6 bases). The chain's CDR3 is CASSLQGRGGYTF. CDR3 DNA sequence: TGTGCCAGCAGCTTACAGGGGCGCGGGGGCTACACCTTC.